The 5 T cell receptor beta chains below come from one sample, sequenced in a study of T cell repertoires in cytomegalovirus infection. These TCRs are of unknown antigen specificity. Each CDR3 protein is one row after TCRdb ran MiXCR on the reads. The table shows 700,000 to 900,000 distinct CDR3 sequences, with just under 30% occurring only once. Sequences were derived from cultured CD8+ T cells from PBMCs, sampled from culture after CMV antigen stimulation. The origin of the receptors is a human donor in good health (CMV status not recorded). Some clones in this sample may be carry-over from other donors' samples.

The rearrangement joins TRBV27 to TRBJ1-2; a possible D gene is TRBD1 (5 bases). The CDR3 consists of 16 residues. Germline V gene lookup returns CDR1 MNHEY and CDR2 SMNVEV (reference sequence). V was shortened by 2 bases and J by 1 base, with 14 bases between the two germline ends. Here the CDR3 DNA reads TGTGCCAGCAGTTTAGAACCTGGGGGTGGTAACTATGGCTACACCTTC. Amino acids: CASSLEPGGGNYGYTF.

The CDR3 here is CASSYSPPWTGGVYNEQFF. DNA of the CDR3: TGTGCCAGCAGTTACTCCCCTCCCTGGACAGGGGGCGTCTACAATGAGCAGTTCTTC. V usage is TRBV6-6 and J usage is TRBJ2-1; 11 bases align to TRBD1. The length of the CDR3 is 19 residues. From germline, CDR1 is MNHNY and CDR2 SVGAGI (reference sequence). Trimming at V came to 0 bases and at J to 3 bases, leaving 10 bases not matched to a gene.

At least ten counts were recorded for this clonotype. The V and J genes are TRBV11-2 and TRBJ1-4, with 9 positions matching TRBD1. The CDR3 sequence is 15 residues long. CDR1 and CDR2 (germline): SGHAT, FQNNGV. J gave up 4 bases and V 1 base, and 1 base lay outside the gene matches. CDR3 amino acids: CASSLGTGVNEKLFF. The CDR3 DNA is TGTGCCAGCAGCTTAGGGACAGGGGTTAATGAAAAACTGTTTTTT.

This clonotype was counted ten times or more. This chain uses TRBV10-3 with TRBJ1-5; TRBD1 is a possible D gene (6 bases). V was clipped by 3 bases and J by 0 bases, with 9 bases between them. The CDR3 has 15 residues. In germline, CDR1 is ENHRY, CDR2 SYGVKD. CDR3 region: CAISDDRNSNQPQHF. CDR3 coding DNA: TGTGCCATCAGTGATGACAGGAATAGCAATCAGCCCCAGCATTTT.

This clonotype appeared many times. This chain connects TRBV12-3 or TRBV12-4 to TRBJ1-5; TRBD1 agrees at 10 bases. The CDR3 totals 16 residues. J lost 3 bases, V lost 4 bases, and 6 bases had no gene match. The CDR3 is CASSWRQGAINQPQHF. The CDR3 DNA sequence: TGTGCCAGCAGTTGGAGACAGGGGGCGATCAATCAGCCCCAGCATTTT.